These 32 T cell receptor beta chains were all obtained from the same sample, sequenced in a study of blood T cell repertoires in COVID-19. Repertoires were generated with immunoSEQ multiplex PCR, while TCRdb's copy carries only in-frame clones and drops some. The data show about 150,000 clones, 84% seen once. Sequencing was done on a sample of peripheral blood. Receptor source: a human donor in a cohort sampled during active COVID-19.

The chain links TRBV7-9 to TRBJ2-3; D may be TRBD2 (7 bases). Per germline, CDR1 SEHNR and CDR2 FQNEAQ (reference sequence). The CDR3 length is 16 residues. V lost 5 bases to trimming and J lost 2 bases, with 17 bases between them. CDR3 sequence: CASSGGAGAHTDTQYF. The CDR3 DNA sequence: TGTGCCAGCAGCGGGGGTGCGGGGGCCCACACAGATACGCAGTATTTT.

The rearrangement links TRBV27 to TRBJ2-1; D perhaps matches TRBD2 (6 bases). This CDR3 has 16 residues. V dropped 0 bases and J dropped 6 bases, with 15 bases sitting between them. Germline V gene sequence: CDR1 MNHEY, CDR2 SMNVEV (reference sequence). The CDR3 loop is CASSLSSGGLGNEQFF. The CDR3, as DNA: TGTGCCAGCAGTTTATCATCCGGGGGTCTGGGCAATGAGCAGTTCTTC.

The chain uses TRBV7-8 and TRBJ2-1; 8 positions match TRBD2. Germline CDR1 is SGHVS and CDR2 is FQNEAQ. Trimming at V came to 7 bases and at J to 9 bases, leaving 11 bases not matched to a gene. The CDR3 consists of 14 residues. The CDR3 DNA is TGTGCCAGCACCCCTACCGGGACTAGTGCTGAGCAGTTCTTC. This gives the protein CASTPTGTSAEQFF.

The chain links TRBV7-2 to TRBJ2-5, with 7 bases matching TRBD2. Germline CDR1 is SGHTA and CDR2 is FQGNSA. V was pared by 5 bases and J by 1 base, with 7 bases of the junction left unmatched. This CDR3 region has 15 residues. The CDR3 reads CASSPRPGGQETQYF. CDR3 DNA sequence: TGTGCCAGCAGCCCACGACCGGGGGGCCAAGAGACCCAGTACTTC.

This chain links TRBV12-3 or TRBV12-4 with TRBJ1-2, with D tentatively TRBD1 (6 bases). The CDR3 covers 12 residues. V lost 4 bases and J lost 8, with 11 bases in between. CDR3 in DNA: TGTGCCAGCAGTTCCGGGACATTCGGCTACACCTTC. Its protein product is CASSSGTFGYTF.

The CDR3 bases are TGTGCCAGCAGCCAAGGGTGGAGGACAGGGATTCCTAACGAGCAGTACTTC. This codes for CASSQGWRTGIPNEQYF. The V call is TRBV14, the J call TRBJ2-7, with 8 nucleotides matching TRBD1. Germline CDR1 SGHDN, CDR2 FVKESK. Trimming removed 1 base from V and 5 bases from J; junction bases left unmatched: 13. CDR3 length equals 17 residues.

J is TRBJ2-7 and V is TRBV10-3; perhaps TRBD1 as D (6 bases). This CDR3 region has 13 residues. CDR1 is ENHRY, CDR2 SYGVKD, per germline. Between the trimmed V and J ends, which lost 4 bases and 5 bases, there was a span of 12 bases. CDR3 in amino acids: CAISVQGMNEQYV. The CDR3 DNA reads TGTGCCATCAGTGTTCAGGGGATGAACGAGCAGTACGTC.

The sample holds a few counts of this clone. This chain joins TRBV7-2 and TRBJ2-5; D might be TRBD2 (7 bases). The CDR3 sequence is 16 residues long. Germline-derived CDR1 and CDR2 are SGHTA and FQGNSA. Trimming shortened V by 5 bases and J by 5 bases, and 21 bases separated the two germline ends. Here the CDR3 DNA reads TGTGCCAGCAGCGGTATACTGGGGGCGGGGGTTGAGACCCAGTACTTC. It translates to CASSGILGAGVETQYF.

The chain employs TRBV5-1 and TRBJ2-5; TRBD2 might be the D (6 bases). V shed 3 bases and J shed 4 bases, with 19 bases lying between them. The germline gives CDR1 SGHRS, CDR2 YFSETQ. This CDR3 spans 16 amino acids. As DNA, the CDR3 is TGCGCCAGCAGCTCACCCCTTGGGGGGATGGTAGAGACCCAGTACTTC. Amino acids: CASSSPLGGMVETQYF.

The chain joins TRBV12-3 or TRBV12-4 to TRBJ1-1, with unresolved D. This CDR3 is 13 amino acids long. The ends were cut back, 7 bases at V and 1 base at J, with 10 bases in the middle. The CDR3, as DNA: TGTGCCAGCATCCACACCCGGAACACTGAAGCTTTCTTT. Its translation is CASIHTRNTEAFF.

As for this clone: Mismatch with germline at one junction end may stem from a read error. CDR3 coding DNA: TGTGCTAGCAGCCCTATTAACACCGGGGAGCTGTTTTTT. Translating gives CASSPINTGELFF. The chain couples TRBV7-7 to TRBJ2-2; D gene unclear. Per the germline V gene, CDR1 is SSHAT and CDR2 is FNYEAQ (reference sequence). The CDR3 loop spans 13 amino acids.

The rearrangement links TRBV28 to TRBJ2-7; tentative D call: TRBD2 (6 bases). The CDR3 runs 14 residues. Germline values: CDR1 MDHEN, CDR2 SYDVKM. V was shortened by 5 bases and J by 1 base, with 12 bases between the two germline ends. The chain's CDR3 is CASSNRGTSYEQYV. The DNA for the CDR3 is TGTGCCAGCAGTAACCGAGGGACTTCCTACGAGCAGTACGTC.

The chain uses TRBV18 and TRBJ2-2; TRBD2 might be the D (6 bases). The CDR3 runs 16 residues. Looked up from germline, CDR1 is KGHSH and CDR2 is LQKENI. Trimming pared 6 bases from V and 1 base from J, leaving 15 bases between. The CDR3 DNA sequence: TGTGCCAGCTCGCCTAACCGGGACTTGAACACCGGGGAGCTGTTTTTT. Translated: CASSPNRDLNTGELFF. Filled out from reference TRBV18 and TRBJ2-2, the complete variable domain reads NAGVMQNPRHLVRRRGQEARLRCSPMKGHSHVYWYRQLPEEGLKFMVYLQKENIIDESGMPKERFSAEFPKEGPSILRIQQVVRGDSAAYFCASSPNRDLNTGELFFGEGSRLTVL.

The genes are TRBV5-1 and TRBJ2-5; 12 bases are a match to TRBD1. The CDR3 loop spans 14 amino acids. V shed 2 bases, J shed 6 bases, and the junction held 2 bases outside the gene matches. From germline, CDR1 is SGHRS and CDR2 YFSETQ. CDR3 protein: CASSFGTGGQTQYF. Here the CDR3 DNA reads TGCGCCAGCAGCTTCGGGACAGGGGGCCAGACCCAGTACTTC.

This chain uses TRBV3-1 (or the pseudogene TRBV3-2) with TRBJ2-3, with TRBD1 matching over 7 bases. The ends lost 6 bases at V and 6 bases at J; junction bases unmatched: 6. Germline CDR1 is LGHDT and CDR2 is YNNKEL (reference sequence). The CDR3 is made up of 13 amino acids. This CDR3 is CASRYRGADTQYF. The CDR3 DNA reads TGTGCCAGCAGATACAGGGGCGCGGATACGCAGTATTTT.

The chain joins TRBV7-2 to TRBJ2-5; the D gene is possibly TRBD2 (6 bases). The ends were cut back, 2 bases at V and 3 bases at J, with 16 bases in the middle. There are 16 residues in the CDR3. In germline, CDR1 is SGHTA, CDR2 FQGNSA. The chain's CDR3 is CASSLRRGTKKETQYF. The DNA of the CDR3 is TGTGCCAGCAGCTTAAGGAGGGGAACAAAAAAAGAGACCCAGTACTTC.

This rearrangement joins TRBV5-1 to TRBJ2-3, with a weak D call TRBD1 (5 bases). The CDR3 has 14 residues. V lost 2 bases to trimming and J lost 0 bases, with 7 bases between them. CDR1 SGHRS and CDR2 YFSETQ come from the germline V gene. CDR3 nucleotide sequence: TGCGCCAGCAGCTTTGACAGAAGCACAGATACGCAGTATTTT. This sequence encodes CASSFDRSTDTQYF.

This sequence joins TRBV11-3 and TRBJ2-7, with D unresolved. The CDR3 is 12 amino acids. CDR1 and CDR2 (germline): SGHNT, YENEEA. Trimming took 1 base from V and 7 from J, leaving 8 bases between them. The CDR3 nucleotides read TGTGCCAGCAGCTTAGCCTCGGGTGAGCAGTACTTC. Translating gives CASSLASGEQYF.

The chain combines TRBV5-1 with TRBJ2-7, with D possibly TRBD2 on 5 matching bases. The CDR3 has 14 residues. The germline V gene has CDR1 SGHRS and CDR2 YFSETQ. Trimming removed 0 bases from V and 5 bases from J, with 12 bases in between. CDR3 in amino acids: CASSLAFGSHEQYV. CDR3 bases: TGCGCCAGCAGCTTGGCTTTTGGGAGCCACGAGCAGTACGTC.

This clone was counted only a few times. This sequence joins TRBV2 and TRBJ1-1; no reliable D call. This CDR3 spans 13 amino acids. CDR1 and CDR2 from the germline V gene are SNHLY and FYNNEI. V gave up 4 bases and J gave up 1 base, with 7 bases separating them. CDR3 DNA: TGTGCCAGCAGTGTACGGTCGAACACTGAAGCTTTCTTT. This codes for CASSVRSNTEAFF.

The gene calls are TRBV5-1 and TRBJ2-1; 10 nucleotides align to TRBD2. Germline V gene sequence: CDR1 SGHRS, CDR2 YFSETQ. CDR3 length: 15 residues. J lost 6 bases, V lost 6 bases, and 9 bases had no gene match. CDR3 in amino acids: CASTFLAGEGNEQFF. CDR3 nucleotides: TGCGCCAGCACCTTTCTAGCGGGAGAGGGCAATGAGCAGTTCTTC.

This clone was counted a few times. This CDR3 is CASSLRSGGAYNEQFF. The CDR3 nucleotides are TGCGCCAGCAGCTTGCGAAGCGGGGGCGCCTACAATGAGCAGTTCTTC. The chain has TRBV5-1 and TRBJ2-1; TRBD2 matches at 8 bases. CDR3 size: 16 residues. CDR1 is SGHRS and CDR2 is YFSETQ in the germline V gene. V trimming: 1 base; J trimming: 2 bases; junction bases outside the gene matches: 5.

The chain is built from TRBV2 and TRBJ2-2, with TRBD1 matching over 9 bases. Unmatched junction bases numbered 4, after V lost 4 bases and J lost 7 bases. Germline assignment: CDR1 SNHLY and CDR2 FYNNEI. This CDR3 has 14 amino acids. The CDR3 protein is CASSGQGEVGELFF. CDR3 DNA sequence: TGTGCCAGCAGTGGACAGGGGGAGGTCGGGGAGCTGTTTTTT. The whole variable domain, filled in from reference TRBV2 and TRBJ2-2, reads EPEVTQTPSHQVTQMGQEVILRCVPISNHLYFYWYRQILGQKVEFLVSFYNNEISEKSEIFDDQFSVERPDGSNFTLKIRSTKLEDSAMYFCASSGQGEVGELFFGEGSRLTVL.

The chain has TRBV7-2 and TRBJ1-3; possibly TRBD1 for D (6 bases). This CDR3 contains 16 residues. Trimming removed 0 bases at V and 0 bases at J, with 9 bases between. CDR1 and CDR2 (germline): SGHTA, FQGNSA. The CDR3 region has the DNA TGTGCCAGCAGCTTAGCTTCAGGGGTCTCTGGAAACACCATATATTTT. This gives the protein CASSLASGVSGNTIYF. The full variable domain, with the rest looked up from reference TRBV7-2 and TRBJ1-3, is GAGVSQSPSNKVTEKGKDVELRCDPISGHTALYWYRQSLGQGLEFLIYFQGNSAPDKSGLPSDRFSAERTGGSVSTLTIQRTQQEDSAVYLCASSLASGVSGNTIYFGEGSWLTVV.

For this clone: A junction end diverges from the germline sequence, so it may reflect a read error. The CDR3: CASSLEISERFF. The DNA of the CDR3 is TGTGCCAGCAGCTTAGAAATTAGCGAGCGGTTCTTC. V and J are TRBV7-2 and TRBJ2-1; the D gene is possibly TRBD2 (5 bases). CDR1 is SGHTA and CDR2 is FQGNSA in the germline V gene. The length of the CDR3 is 12 residues. The full variable domain, with the rest looked up from reference TRBV7-2 and TRBJ2-1, is GAGVSQSPSNKVTEKGKDVELRCDPISGHTALYWYRQSLGQGLEFLIYFQGNSAPDKSGLPSDRFSAERTGGSVSTLTIQRTQQEDSAVYLCASSLEISERFFGPGTRLTVL.

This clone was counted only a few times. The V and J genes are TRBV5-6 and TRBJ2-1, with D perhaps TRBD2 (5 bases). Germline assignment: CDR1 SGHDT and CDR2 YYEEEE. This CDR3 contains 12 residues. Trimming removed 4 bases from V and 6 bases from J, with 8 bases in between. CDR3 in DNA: TGTGCCAGCAGCCGCCGGGGCAATGAGCAGTTCTTC. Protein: CASSRRGNEQFF.

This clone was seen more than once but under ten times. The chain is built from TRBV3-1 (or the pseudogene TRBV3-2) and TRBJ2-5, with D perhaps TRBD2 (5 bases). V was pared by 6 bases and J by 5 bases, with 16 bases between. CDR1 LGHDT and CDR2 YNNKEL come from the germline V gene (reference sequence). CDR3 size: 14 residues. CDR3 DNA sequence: TGTGCCAGCAGGCGGTCCGCAGGCGGGGAGACCCAGTACTTC. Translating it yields CASRRSAGGETQYF.

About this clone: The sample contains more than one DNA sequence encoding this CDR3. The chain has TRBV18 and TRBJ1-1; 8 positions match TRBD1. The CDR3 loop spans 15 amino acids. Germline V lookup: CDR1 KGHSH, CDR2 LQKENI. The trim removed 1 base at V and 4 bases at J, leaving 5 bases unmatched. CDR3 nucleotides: TGTGCCAGCTCACCACTGACAGGGGTGAGCACTGAAGCTTTCTTT. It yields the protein CASSPLTGVSTEAFF.

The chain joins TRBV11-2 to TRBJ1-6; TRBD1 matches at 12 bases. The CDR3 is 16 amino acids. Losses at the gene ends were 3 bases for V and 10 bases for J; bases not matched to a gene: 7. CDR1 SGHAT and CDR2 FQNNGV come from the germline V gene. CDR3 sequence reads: CASSFLSGTGGSPLHF. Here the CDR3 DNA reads TGTGCCAGCAGCTTCCTTTCCGGGACAGGGGGCTCACCCCTCCACTTT.

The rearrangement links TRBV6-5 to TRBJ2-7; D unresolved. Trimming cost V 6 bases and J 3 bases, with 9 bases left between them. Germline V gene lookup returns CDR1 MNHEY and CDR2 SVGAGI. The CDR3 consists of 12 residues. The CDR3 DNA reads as TGTGCCAGCAGGGGTGCTAGCTACGAGCAGTACGTC. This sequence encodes CASRGASYEQYV.

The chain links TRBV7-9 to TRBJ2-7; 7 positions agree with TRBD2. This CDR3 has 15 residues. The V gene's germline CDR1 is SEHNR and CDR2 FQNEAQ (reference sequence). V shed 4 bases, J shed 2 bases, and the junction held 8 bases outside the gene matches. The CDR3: CASSYEERGTYEQYF. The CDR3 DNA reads TGTGCCAGCAGCTACGAGGAGCGGGGCACCTACGAGCAGTACTTC.

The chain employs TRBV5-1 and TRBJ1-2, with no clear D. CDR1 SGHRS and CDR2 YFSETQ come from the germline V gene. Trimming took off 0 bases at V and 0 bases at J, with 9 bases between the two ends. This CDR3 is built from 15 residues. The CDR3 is CASSLAAATNYGYTF. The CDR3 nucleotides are TGCGCCAGCAGCTTGGCAGCGGCAACTAACTATGGCTACACCTTC.